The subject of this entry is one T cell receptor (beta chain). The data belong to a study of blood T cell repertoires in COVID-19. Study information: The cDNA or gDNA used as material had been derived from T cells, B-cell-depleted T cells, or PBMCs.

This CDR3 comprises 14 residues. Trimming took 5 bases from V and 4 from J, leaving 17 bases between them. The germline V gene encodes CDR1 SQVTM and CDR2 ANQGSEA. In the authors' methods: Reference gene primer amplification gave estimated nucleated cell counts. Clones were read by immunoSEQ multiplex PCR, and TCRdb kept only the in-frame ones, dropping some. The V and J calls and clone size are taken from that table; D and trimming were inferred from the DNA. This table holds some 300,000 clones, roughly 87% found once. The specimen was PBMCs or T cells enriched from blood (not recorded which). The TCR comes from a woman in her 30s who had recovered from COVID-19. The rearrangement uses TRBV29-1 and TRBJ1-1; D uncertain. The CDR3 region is CSVQSPVRGTEAFF. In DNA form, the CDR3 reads TGCAGCGTTCAGTCCCCCGTACGTGGCACTGAAGCTTTCTTT.